These 21 T cell receptor beta chains came from one sample sequenced in a study of blood T cell repertoires in COVID-19. The repertoire was sequenced with immunoSEQ multiplex PCR; TCRdb's copy has only in-frame clones and lacks some. The sample includes 55,000 to 80,000 clones, approximately 89% seen only once; the top ten take about 10%. The sequencing input was peripheral blood. Receptors were obtained from an older man with acute or convalescent COVID-19.

The rearrangement links TRBV5-1 to TRBJ1-4, with 8 positions matching TRBD1. Germline V lookup: CDR1 SGHRS, CDR2 YFSETQ. The ends lost 0 bases at V and 8 bases at J; junction bases unmatched: 9. This CDR3 contains 16 residues. CDR3 sequence (DNA): TGCGCCAGCAGCTTGGCCGATCAGGGGGCGAAGGAAAAACTGTTTTTT. Its protein is CASSLADQGAKEKLFF.

J is TRBJ1-5 and V is TRBV5-3; D remains unclear. TRBV5-3 is given ORF status, its function remaining uncertain. Trimming took 4 bases from V and 10 from J, leaving 12 bases between them. The CDR3 sequence is 12 residues long. CDR3 sequence: CARSILSQPQHF. CDR3 DNA sequence: TGTGCCAGAAGCATACTAAGCCAACCCCAGCATTTT.

The V call is TRBV6-1, the J call TRBJ1-5; 7 bases match TRBD1. The CDR3 is made up of 14 amino acids. Per germline, CDR1 MNHNS and CDR2 SASEGT. J was trimmed by 3 bases and V by 2 bases; bases with no gene match: 1. The CDR3 region is CASSEQGVNQPQHF. CDR3 coding DNA: TGTGCCAGCAGTGAACAGGGGGTCAATCAGCCCCAGCATTTT.

The V call is TRBV5-1, the J call TRBJ1-1; no clear D. The CDR3 consists of 14 residues. Germline V gene data show CDR1 as SGHRS and CDR2 as YFSETQ. Deletions cut 0 bases from V and 4 bases from J, with 10 bases between. The CDR3 nucleotides are TGCGCCAGCAGCTTGGTGGGTGGGAGCACTGAAGCTTTCTTT. This encodes CASSLVGGSTEAFF. Based on the CDR3 plus reference TRBV5-1 and TRBJ1-1, the full variable domain is KAGVTQTPRYLIKTRGQQVTLSCSPISGHRSVSWYQQTPGQGLQFLFEYFSETQRNKGNFPGRFSGRQFSNSRSEMNVSTLELGDSALYLCASSLVGGSTEAFFGQGTRLTVV.

The genes are TRBV19 and TRBJ1-5; D is undetermined. The CDR3 has 13 amino acids. CDR1 is LNHDA and CDR2 is SQIVND in the germline V gene (reference sequence). V was shortened by 2 bases and J by 3 bases, with 5 bases between the two germline ends. CDR3: CASSIQANQPQHF. CDR3 nucleotides: TGTGCCAGTAGTATACAGGCCAATCAGCCCCAGCATTTT.

The rearrangement uses TRBV5-1 and TRBJ1-1, with a possible D match to TRBD1 (6 bases). V dropped 4 bases and J dropped 7 bases, with 14 bases sitting between them. The CDR3 is 13 residues long. Germline CDR1 and CDR2: SGHRS and YFSETQ. CDR3 loop: CASSPRGFGEAFF. The DNA for the CDR3 is TGCGCCAGCAGCCCCAGGGGATTTGGTGAAGCTTTCTTT.

The chain couples TRBV3-1 (or the pseudogene TRBV3-2) to TRBJ1-2, with D maybe TRBD1 (5 bases). With 1 base removed from V and 8 bases from J, the gap between germline ends came to 8 bases. This CDR3 has 12 amino acids. Germline lookup yields CDR1 LGHDT and CDR2 YNNKEL (reference sequence). The DNA for the CDR3 is TGTGCCAGCAGCCAAGTCGCAGGGGGCTACACCTTC. Translated, it gives CASSQVAGGYTF.

This clone was detected once. The V and J genes are TRBV3-1 (or the pseudogene TRBV3-2) and TRBJ2-1, with D unresolved. CDR1 is LGHDT, CDR2 YNNKEL, per germline (reference sequence). Trimming left V 4 bases short and J 5 bases short, with 18 bases between. The CDR3 runs to 16 residues. In DNA form, the CDR3 reads TGTGCCAGCAGCCCTCAACCTATAGGAGTCCACAATGAGCAGTTCTTC. Translated: CASSPQPIGVHNEQFF.

Points on this clone: Other DNA sequences in this specimen translate into the identical CDR3. The rearrangement joins TRBV9 to TRBJ1-2; 9 nucleotides align to TRBD1. CDR3 length: 14 amino acids. Germline CDR1 is SGDLS and CDR2 is YYNGEE. V was clipped by 2 bases and J by 3 bases; unmatched bases: 2. As DNA, the CDR3 is TGTGCCAGCAGCGTGGGACAGGGAGACTATGGCTACACCTTC. The encoded protein is CASSVGQGDYGYTF.

The chain joins TRBV3-1 (or the pseudogene TRBV3-2) to TRBJ1-2; 11 positions match TRBD1. CDR3 length: 14 amino acids. Per the germline V gene, CDR1 is LGHDT and CDR2 is YNNKEL (reference sequence). With V trimmed by 5 bases and J by 6 bases, 5 bases remained unmatched. The CDR3 here is CASSAGTGGNGYTF. CDR3 bases: TGTGCCAGCAGCGCCGGGACAGGGGGAAATGGCTACACCTTC.

The V and J genes are TRBV5-5 and TRBJ1-2; 8 positions match TRBD1. The germline V gene has CDR1 SGHKS and CDR2 YYEKEE (reference sequence). The CDR3 has 14 residues. V was clipped by 5 bases and J by 7 bases; unmatched bases: 10. The CDR3 sequence is CASRADQGAGGYTF. The CDR3 DNA follows: TGTGCCAGCAGAGCCGACCAGGGGGCTGGTGGCTACACCTTC. Full variable domain (rest looked up from reference TRBV5-5 and TRBJ1-2): DAGVTQSPTHLIKTRGQQVTLRCSPISGHKSVSWYQQVLGQGPQFIFQYYEKEERGRGNFPDRFSARQFPNYSSELNVNALLLGDSALYLCASRADQGAGGYTFGSGTRLTVV.

The rearrangement joins TRBV5-1 to TRBJ1-1, with D possibly matching TRBD1 (6 bases). The CDR3 consists of 15 residues. V was shortened by 3 bases and J by 5 bases, with 17 bases between the two germline ends. Germline assignment: CDR1 SGHRS and CDR2 YFSETQ. CDR3 sequence (DNA): TGCGCCAGCAGCTACTACAGGGCGTCGGGGACTGAAGCTTTCTTT. Protein product: CASSYYRASGTEAFF. The full variable domain, rest sourced from reference TRBV5-1 and TRBJ1-1, is KAGVTQTPRYLIKTRGQQVTLSCSPISGHRSVSWYQQTPGQGLQFLFEYFSETQRNKGNFPGRFSGRQFSNSRSEMNVSTLELGDSALYLCASSYYRASGTEAFFGQGTRLTVV.

This rearrangement joins TRBV7-9 to TRBJ1-1, with TRBD1 as a possible D gene (5 bases). The V gene lost 4 bases and the J gene lost 3 bases, with 15 bases spanning the gap. The CDR3 spans 15 residues. The germline V gene encodes CDR1 SEHNR and CDR2 FQNEAQ (reference sequence). CDR3 residues: CASSSYGGGDTEAFF. The CDR3 bases are TGTGCCAGCAGCTCGTACGGGGGAGGGGACACTGAAGCTTTCTTT.

The chain's CDR3 is CASSLTGQGDTQYF. The CDR3 DNA reads TGTGCCAGCAGCTTAACGGGACAGGGAGATACGCAGTATTTT. The genes are TRBV7-3 and TRBJ2-3, with 9 bases lining up with TRBD1. The CDR3 has 14 residues. V was pared by 0 bases and J by 5 bases, with 0 bases of the junction left unmatched. Germline V gene data show CDR1 as SGHTA and CDR2 as FQGTGA.

This clone was recorded only once. The chain employs TRBV6-5 and TRBJ1-4; 7 bases line up with TRBD1. From germline, CDR1 is MNHEY and CDR2 SVGAGI. This CDR3 is 15 amino acids long. Losses at the gene ends were 6 bases for V and 5 bases for J; bases not matched to a gene: 9. The CDR3 coding sequence is TGTGCCAGCAGCCAAGCAGGGGGTCTAAATGAAAAACTGTTTTTT. The encoded protein is CASSQAGGLNEKLFF.

The chain employs TRBV5-6 and TRBJ2-2; D is undetermined. CDR1 and CDR2 from the germline V gene are SGHDT and YYEEEE. CDR3 size: 15 residues. The V end was cut by 5 bases, the J end by 4 bases, with 15 bases between. CDR3 in DNA: TGTGCCAGCAGTTCTCGGGTCGCTTTCACCGGGGAGCTGTTTTTT. Translating it yields CASSSRVAFTGELFF.

The rearrangement joins TRBV30 to TRBJ1-5; D is ambiguous. Germline V gene sequence: CDR1 GTSNPN, CDR2 SVGIG (reference sequence). This CDR3 region has 12 residues. The ends were cut back, 1 base at V and 7 bases at J, with 8 bases in the middle. The CDR3 region is CAWSAGIQPQHF. In DNA, the CDR3 is TGTGCCTGGAGTGCGGGAATACAGCCCCAGCATTTT.

The chain uses TRBV11-2 and TRBJ2-3; D may be TRBD1 (6 bases). The CDR3 has 17 amino acids. Germline assignment: CDR1 SGHAT and CDR2 FQNNGV. Deletions cut 1 base from V and 5 bases from J, with 19 bases between. The CDR3: CASSLGRYRADQDTQYF. The DNA of the CDR3 is TGTGCCAGCAGCTTAGGACGCTACAGGGCTGATCAAGATACGCAGTATTTT.

The chain uses TRBV5-1 and TRBJ1-2; TRBD1 aligns across 8 bases. The junction had 10 bases not matched to a gene; V was cut back by 3 bases and J by 3 bases. Germline V gene data show CDR1 as SGHRS and CDR2 as YFSETQ. There are 16 residues in the CDR3. The CDR3 DNA reads as TGCGCCAGCAGCTCTTCATTGACAGGGGAATACTATGGCTACACCTTC. Its translation: CASSSSLTGEYYGYTF.

The chain employs TRBV3-1 (or the pseudogene TRBV3-2) and TRBJ1-2; D might be TRBD1 (5 bases). V lost 4 bases to trimming and J lost 3 bases, with 12 bases between them. Per germline, CDR1 LGHDT and CDR2 YNNKEL (reference sequence). The length of the CDR3 is 14 residues. CDR3 sequence: CASSRAGGDYGYTF. The CDR3 region has the DNA TGTGCCAGCAGCCGTGCCGGGGGTGACTATGGCTACACCTTC.

The CDR3 here is CASSPGGSKNTEAFF. The DNA for the CDR3 is TGTGCCAGCAGTCCAGGGGGCTCGAAGAACACTGAAGCTTTCTTT. The chain recombines TRBV6-5 with TRBJ1-1; 8 bases are a match to TRBD1. The germline CDR1 and CDR2 sequences are MNHEY and SVGAGI. The length of the CDR3 is 15 residues. V gave up 5 bases and J gave up 1 base; unmatched junction bases: 6.